Listed below are T cell receptor beta chains from one sample, sequenced in a study of blood T cells in healthy people across ages. TCRdb fed the 5' RACE reads into MiXCR, producing one record per CDR3 protein. Among 1.8 million or so distinct CDR3 sequences listed, about 39% were seen once. The source material was blood. These receptor sequences come from a human donor in good health. Both conserved end residues are part of each CDR3. The D gene is left open where the match is weak. The size field is filled for only some rows; it gives once, few, many or a size class.

>.|.|TRBV12-3/TRBV12-4|TRBJ1-2
TGTGCCAGCAGCGAGACCGGGGGGCGTGACTATGGCTACACCTTC
CASSETGGRDYGYTF
>.|TRBD2|TRBV4-2|TRBJ2-3
TGTGCCAGCAGCCTAAACCCGAGCGGGGGGGTAACAGATACGCAGTATTTT
CASSLNPSGGVTDTQYF
>.|TRBD1|TRBV10-3|TRBJ1-1
TGTGCCATCAGCGAGACAGGGTCGGACACTGAAGCTTTCTTT
CAISETGSDTEAFF
>few|.|TRBV6-6|TRBJ2-1
TGTGCCAGCAGTTACTCGGAGGTGGGGCAGTTCTTC
CASSYSEVGQFF
>.|TRBD2|TRBV12-3/TRBV12-4|TRBJ2-3
TGTGCCAGCAGTTTTTTCCCTCTAGCGGCGCCCACAGATACGCAGTATTTT
CASSFFPLAAPTDTQYF
>.|.|TRBV6-2/TRBV6-3|TRBJ2-4
TGTGCCAGCTCTAGGGAATGGCATGAGCAGTACTTC
CASSREWHEQYF
>few|.|TRBV12-3/TRBV12-4|TRBJ1-2
TGTGCCAGCAGTTTATGGCAGCAATATGGCTACACCTTC
CASSLWQQYGYTF
>.|TRBD1|TRBV7-2|TRBJ2-1
TGTGCCAGCAGCGTAGACAGGGATAGTGAGCGGTTCTTC
CASSVDRDSERFF
>.|.|TRBV5-1|TRBJ2-7
TGCGCCAGCAGTGGCCCCGCCTGGGATGAGCAGTACTTC
CASSGPAWDEQYF
>.|.|TRBV7-9|TRBJ1-2
TGTGCCAGCACCCAAGACCAAATCGGCTACACCTTC
CASTQDQIGYTF
>.|.|TRBV27|TRBJ2-1
TGTGCCAGCAGCCCAATAGGCAGCTACGAGCAGTTCTTC
CASSPIGSYEQFF
>.|TRBD1|TRBV2|TRBJ2-2
TGTGCCAGCAGTGACCCCGGGACAGGGACCGGGGAGCTGTTTTTT
CASSDPGTGTGELFF
>.|TRBD1|TRBV6-1|TRBJ1-5
TGTGCCAGCAGTGAATCCGGGACAGGGGGGTTTAATCAGCCCCAGCATTTT
CASSESGTGGFNQPQHF
>few|TRBD2|TRBV9|TRBJ2-1
TGTGCCAGCAGCGTAGGTGGCTCTAGCGGGGTCTACAATGAGCAGTTCTTC
CASSVGGSSGVYNEQFF
>few|.|TRBV6-2/TRBV6-3|TRBJ1-2
TGTGCCAGCAGTTGGGACCCGCGTACCTATGGCTACACCTTC
CASSWDPRTYGYTF